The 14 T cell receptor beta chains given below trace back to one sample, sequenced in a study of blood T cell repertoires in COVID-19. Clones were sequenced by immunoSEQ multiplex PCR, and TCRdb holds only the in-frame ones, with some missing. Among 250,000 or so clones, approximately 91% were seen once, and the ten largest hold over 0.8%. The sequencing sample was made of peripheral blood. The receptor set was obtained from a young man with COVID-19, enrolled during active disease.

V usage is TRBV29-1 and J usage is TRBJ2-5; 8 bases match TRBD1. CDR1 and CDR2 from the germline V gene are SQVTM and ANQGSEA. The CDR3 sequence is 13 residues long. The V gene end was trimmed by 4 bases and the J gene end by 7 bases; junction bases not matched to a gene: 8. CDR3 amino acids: CSVVPGGRMTQYF. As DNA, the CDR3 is TGCAGCGTTGTTCCAGGGGGCCGGATGACCCAGTACTTC.

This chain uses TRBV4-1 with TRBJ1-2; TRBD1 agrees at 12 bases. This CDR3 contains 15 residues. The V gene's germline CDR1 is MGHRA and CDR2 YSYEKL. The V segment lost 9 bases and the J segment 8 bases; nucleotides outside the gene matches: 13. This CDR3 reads CASSGTGGEAVGYTF. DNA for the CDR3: TGCGCCAGTTCCGGGACAGGGGGCGAAGCGGTCGGCTACACCTTC.

DNA for the CDR3: TGTGCCACCAGCAGAGACAGGCACTATGGCTACACCTTC. This gives the protein CATSRDRHYGYTF. The chain combines TRBV15 with TRBJ1-2; no reliable D call. The CDR3 runs to 13 residues. Germline V gives CDR1 LNHNV, CDR2 YYDKDF (reference sequence). Trimming cost V 0 bases and J 3 bases, with 5 bases left between them.

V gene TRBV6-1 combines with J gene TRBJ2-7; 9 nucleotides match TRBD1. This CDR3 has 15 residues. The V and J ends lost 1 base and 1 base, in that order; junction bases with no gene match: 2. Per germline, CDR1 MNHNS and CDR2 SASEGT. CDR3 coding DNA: TGTGCCAGCAGTGAAGTGGGACAGGGTTCCTACGAGCAGTACTTC. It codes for CASSEVGQGSYEQYF.

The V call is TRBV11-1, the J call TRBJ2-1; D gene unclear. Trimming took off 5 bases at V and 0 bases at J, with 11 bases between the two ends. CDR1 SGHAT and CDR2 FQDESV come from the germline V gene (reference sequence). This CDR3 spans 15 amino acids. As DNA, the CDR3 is TGTGCCAGCAGCCCCTCAGTACACTCCTACAATGAGCAGTTCTTC. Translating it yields CASSPSVHSYNEQFF. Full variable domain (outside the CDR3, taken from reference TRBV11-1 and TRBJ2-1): EAEVAQSPRYKITEKSQAVAFWCDPISGHATLYWYRQILGQGPELLVQFQDESVVDDSQLPKDRFSAERLKGVDSTLKIQPAELGDSAMYLCASSPSVHSYNEQFFGPGTRLTVL.

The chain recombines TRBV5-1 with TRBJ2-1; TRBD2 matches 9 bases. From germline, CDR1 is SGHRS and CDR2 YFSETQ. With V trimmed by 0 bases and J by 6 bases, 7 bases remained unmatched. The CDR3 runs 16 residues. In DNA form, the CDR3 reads TGCGCCAGCAGCTTGGATGGCGGGGGGGTTATCAATGAGCAGTTCTTC. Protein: CASSLDGGGVINEQFF.

The CDR3 reads CASSSDSNYGYTF. For the CDR3, the DNA is TGCGCCAGCAGCAGTGACAGCAACTATGGCTACACCTTC. The J gene is TRBJ1-2, the V gene TRBV5-1; TRBD1 is a possible D gene (5 bases). CDR1 is SGHRS and CDR2 is YFSETQ in the germline V gene. V was trimmed by 4 bases and J by 2 bases, leaving 9 bases between them. CDR3 length equals 13 residues.

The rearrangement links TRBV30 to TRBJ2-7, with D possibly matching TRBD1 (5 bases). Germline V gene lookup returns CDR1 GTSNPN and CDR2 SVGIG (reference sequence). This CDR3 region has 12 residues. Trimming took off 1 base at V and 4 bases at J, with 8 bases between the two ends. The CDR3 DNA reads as TGTGCCTGGAGTGCAGGGTTTTACGAGCAGTACTTC. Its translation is CAWSAGFYEQYF.

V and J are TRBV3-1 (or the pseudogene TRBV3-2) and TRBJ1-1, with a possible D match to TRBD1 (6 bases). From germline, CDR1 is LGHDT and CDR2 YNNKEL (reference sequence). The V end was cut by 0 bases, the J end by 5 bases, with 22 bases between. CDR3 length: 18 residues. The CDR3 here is CASSQDIPLRRGETEAFF. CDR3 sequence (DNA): TGTGCCAGCAGCCAAGATATCCCCCTTCGCAGGGGAGAAACTGAAGCTTTCTTT.

CDR3 region: CSVSSGQRDEQYF. For the CDR3, the DNA is TGCAGCGTCAGCTCGGGACAGCGCGACGAGCAGTACTTC. The rearrangement uses TRBV29-1 and TRBJ2-7; 7 positions match TRBD1. Germline V CDR1 and CDR2: SQVTM, ANQGSEA. CDR3 length: 13 amino acids. With V trimmed by 6 bases and J by 5 bases, 10 bases remained unmatched.

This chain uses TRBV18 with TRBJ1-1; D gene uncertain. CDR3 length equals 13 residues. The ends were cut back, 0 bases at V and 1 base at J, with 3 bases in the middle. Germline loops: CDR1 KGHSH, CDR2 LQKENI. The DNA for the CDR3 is TGTGCCAGCTCACCACCCGGGAACACTGAAGCTTTCTTT. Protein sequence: CASSPPGNTEAFF.

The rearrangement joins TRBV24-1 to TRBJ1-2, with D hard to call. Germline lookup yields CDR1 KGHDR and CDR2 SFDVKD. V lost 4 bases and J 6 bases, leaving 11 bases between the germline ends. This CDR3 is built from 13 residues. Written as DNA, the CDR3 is TGTGCCACCAGTGACTCCTCCGGGGATGGCTACACCTTC. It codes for CATSDSSGDGYTF.

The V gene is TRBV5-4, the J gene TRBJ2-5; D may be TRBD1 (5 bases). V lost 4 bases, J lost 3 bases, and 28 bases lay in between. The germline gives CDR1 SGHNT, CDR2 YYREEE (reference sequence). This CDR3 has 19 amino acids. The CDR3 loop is CASSRVRANFGPKEETQYF. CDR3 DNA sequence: TGTGCCAGCAGCCGCGTCAGGGCCAATTTTGGACCAAAGGAAGAGACCCAGTACTTC.

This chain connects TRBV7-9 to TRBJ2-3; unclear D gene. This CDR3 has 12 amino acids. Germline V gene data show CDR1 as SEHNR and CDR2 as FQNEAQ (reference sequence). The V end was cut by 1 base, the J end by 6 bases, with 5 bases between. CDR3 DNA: TGTGCCAGCAGCTTAGAAGCGGATACGCAGTATTTT. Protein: CASSLEADTQYF. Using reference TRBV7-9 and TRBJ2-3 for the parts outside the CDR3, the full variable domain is DTGVSQNPRHKITKRGQNVTFRCDPISEHNRLYWYRQTLGQGPEFLTYFQNEAQLEKSRLLSDRFSAERPKGSFSTLEIQRTEQGDSAMYLCASSLEADTQYFGPGTRLTVL.